The 5 T cell receptor beta chains below come from one sample, sequenced in a study of T cells in Graves' hyperthyroidism and ophthalmopathy. Amplification yielded TCR beta CDR3 regions, with RNA transcripts as the source. The HTBI set primed first-round TCR CDR3 RT-PCR. TCRdb passed the multiplex PCR reads through MiXCR, listing each CDR3 protein once. The profile covers roughly 630,000 distinct CDR3 sequences, with 15% to 17% appearing a single time and around 7.5% taken by the ten largest. The sample taken for sequencing was blood. The receptors originated from a woman in her twenties or thirties with Graves' hyperthyroidism.

The V gene is TRBV27, the J gene TRBJ2-1; no clear D gene. Deletions cut 4 bases from V and 2 bases from J, with 6 bases between. The CDR3 is 13 amino acids. Germline-derived CDR1 and CDR2 are MNHEY and SMNVEV (reference sequence). CDR3 in amino acids: CASSSPPYNEQFF. For the CDR3, the DNA is TGTGCCAGCAGTTCCCCCCCCTACAATGAGCAGTTCTTC.

This clonotype was seen many times. This chain joins TRBV5-1 and TRBJ2-3; 11 bases are a match to TRBD2. The J segment lost 3 bases and the V segment lost 0 bases, leaving 12 bases of the junction unmatched. Germline V CDR1 and CDR2: SGHRS, YFSETQ. This CDR3 comprises 19 residues. CDR3: CASSLVVAGGPIRTDTQYF. Here the CDR3 DNA reads TGCGCCAGCAGCTTGGTGGTAGCGGGAGGGCCAATTCGGACAGATACGCAGTATTTT.

This clonotype was picked up a small number of times. This sequence joins TRBV6-1 and TRBJ1-5; the D is unclear. The CDR3 covers 15 residues. Trimming left V 2 bases short and J 0 bases short, with 8 bases between. CDR1 is MNHNS, CDR2 SASEGT, per germline. This chain's CDR3 is CASSETVYSNQPQHF. DNA of the CDR3: TGTGCCAGCAGTGAAACAGTATATAGCAATCAGCCCCAGCATTTT.

This clonotype was detected only a few times. The conserved phenylalanine or tryptophan is not found at the CDR3 terminus, so this likely reflects a read error. The J gene is TRBJ1-2, the V gene TRBV5-6, with D tentatively TRBD1 (5 bases). V lost 4 bases to trimming and J lost 5 bases, with 21 bases between them. This CDR3 contains 16 residues. CDR1 and CDR2 (germline): SGHDT, YYEEEE. CDR3: CASSQTLGAGYYGYTL. Here the CDR3 DNA reads TGTGCCAGCAGCCAAACCCTAGGGGCAGGTTATTATGGCTACACCCTC.

V gene TRBV6-5 combines with J gene TRBJ2-2, with 10 bases aligning to TRBD2. Trimming cost V 2 bases and J 6 bases; bases outside gene matches: 6. Germline values: CDR1 MNHEY, CDR2 SVGAGI. CDR3 length: 16 residues. The CDR3 nucleotides are TGTGCCAGCAGTTACGGGTCTAGCGGGAGCCCCGGGGAGCTGTTTTTT. Protein product: CASSYGSSGSPGELFF.